The 11 T cell receptor beta chains below come from one sample, sequenced in a study of T cell changes during pregnancy in multiple sclerosis (dated by TCRdb to between 2018 and 2020). Libraries came from the immunoSEQ multiplex PCR assay. Drawn from immuneACCESS, this table holds only the in-frame rearrangements with V and J called that TCRdb kept. Clones are partly lost; checked studies trace under half to an unresolved V gene and leave the rest unexplained. This sample comprises tens of thousands of clones, roughly 94% of them detected only once. Of the sample, 2% to 3% falls within the top ten clones. The sequenced sample was CD8+ T cells from peripheral blood mononuclear cells, obtained after pregnancy. These TCRs come from a female donor with multiple sclerosis, enrolled in a pregnancy study.

The chain links TRBV10-2 to TRBJ2-5; 16 bases align to TRBD2. The CDR3 covers 14 residues. In germline, CDR1 is WSHSY, CDR2 SAAADI. Germline trimming cut 9 bases from V and 5 bases from J; bases unmatched to any gene: 3. The CDR3 nucleotides read TGCGCCAGTGGGACTAGCGGGAGGGGGGAGACCCAGTACTTC. It yields the protein CASGTSGRGETQYF.

The chain joins TRBV7-2 to TRBJ1-1; 9 nucleotides line up with TRBD1. The germline CDR1 and CDR2 sequences are SGHTA and FQGNSA. After removal of 5 bases from V and 0 bases from J, the junction contained 4 bases not matched to a gene. This CDR3 is built from 15 residues. CDR3 DNA sequence: TGTGCCAGCAGCCCGGGACAGGGAATGAACACTGAAGCTTTCTTT. This codes for CASSPGQGMNTEAFF.

The chain employs TRBV7-8 and TRBJ1-1; 9 bases map to TRBD1. Per germline, CDR1 SGHVS and CDR2 FQNEAQ. The CDR3 runs to 16 residues. J lost 1 base, V lost 1 base, and 4 bases had no gene match. The CDR3 sequence: CASSLGWTGENTEAFF. Written as DNA, the CDR3 is TGTGCCAGCAGCTTAGGGTGGACAGGGGAGAACACTGAAGCTTTCTTT.

Written as DNA, the CDR3 is TGTGCCAGCAGCTTAGGAAGGGCGGGAGGGCCTTATAATGAGCAGTTCTTC. Translating gives CASSLGRAGGPYNEQFF. The V call is TRBV7-6, the J call TRBJ2-1; 9 nucleotides align to TRBD2. The CDR3 consists of 17 residues. Germline V lookup: CDR1 SGHVS, CDR2 FNYEAQ. Unmatched junction bases numbered 11, after V lost 1 base and J lost 7 bases.

The genes are TRBV19 and TRBJ2-2, with TRBD2 matching 7 bases. Germline V gene lookup returns CDR1 LNHDA and CDR2 SQIVND (reference sequence). The length of the CDR3 is 15 residues. V lost 6 bases and J lost 0; bases outside the gene matches: 4. CDR3 bases: TGTGCCAGTAGAAAAGGACTAGCGAACACCGGGGAGCTGTTTTTT. Translation: CASRKGLANTGELFF.

The chain links TRBV29-1 to TRBJ1-2; 10 bases are shared with TRBD1. Germline V gene lookup returns CDR1 SQVTM and CDR2 ANQGSEA. With V trimmed by 6 bases and J by 4 bases, 14 bases remained unmatched. CDR3 length: 16 residues. The CDR3 loop reads CSVDPRDRGDLYGYTF. DNA for the CDR3: TGCAGCGTCGATCCCAGGGACAGGGGTGACCTCTATGGCTACACCTTC.

CDR3 DNA: TGTGCCAGTAACCCGACTAGCGGGTTGGAGACCCAGTACTTC. Residues: CASNPTSGLETQYF. The chain combines TRBV19 with TRBJ2-5; 10 bases line up with TRBD2. Germline assignment: CDR1 LNHDA and CDR2 SQIVND (reference sequence). V was pared by 7 bases and J by 5 bases, with 7 bases of the junction left unmatched. The CDR3 runs to 14 residues.

The chain combines TRBV27 with TRBJ2-3, with unresolved D. The V end lost 6 bases, the J end lost 0 bases, and 4 bases lay between the germline ends. The CDR3 contains 12 residues. The germline V gene encodes CDR1 MNHEY and CDR2 SMNVEV (reference sequence). The CDR3 coding sequence is TGTGCCAGCAGCCCGAGCACAGATACGCAGTATTTT. As protein: CASSPSTDTQYF.

This rearrangement joins TRBV5-1 to TRBJ2-3; TRBD2 matches 8 bases. The CDR3 totals 13 residues. Germline V gene sequence: CDR1 SGHRS, CDR2 YFSETQ. The J segment lost 3 bases and the V segment lost 7 bases, leaving 4 bases of the junction unmatched. The CDR3 is CASPGLATDTQYF. In nucleotides, the CDR3 is TGCGCCAGCCCCGGACTAGCAACAGATACGCAGTATTTT.

The chain joins TRBV5-1 to TRBJ2-3; 10 bases match TRBD2. This CDR3 is built from 16 residues. V lost 4 bases to trimming and J lost 1 base; unmatched junction nucleotides: 6. CDR1 SGHRS and CDR2 YFSETQ come from the germline V gene. The DNA for the CDR3 is TGCGCCAGCAGCACCTCCCTAGCGGGAGGCACAGATACGCAGTATTTT. Protein product: CASSTSLAGGTDTQYF.

The genes are TRBV30 and TRBJ2-2; 15 nucleotides agree with TRBD2. Losses at the gene ends were 4 bases for V and 5 bases for J; bases not matched to a gene: 5. The germline gives CDR1 GTSNPN, CDR2 SVGIG (reference sequence). The CDR3 is 16 amino acids. CDR3 loop: CAWKGLAGGGTGELFF. The DNA for the CDR3 is TGTGCCTGGAAGGGACTAGCGGGAGGCGGGACCGGGGAGCTGTTTTTT.